Listed below are T cell receptor beta chains from one sample, sequenced in a study of blood T cell repertoires in COVID-19. Method: immunoSEQ multiplex PCR; TCRdb's copy keeps in-frame clones and lacks some. The table shows 50,000 to 55,000 clones, with around 84% occurring only once. The sequencing sample was made of peripheral blood. Source of these receptors: a man between 65 and 85 years old with acute or convalescent COVID-19. Both conserved end residues are part of each CDR3. The D gene is left open where the match is weak. Not all rows give a size; the values are once, few, many and, for expanded clones, a class.

TRBJ2-1,TRBV6-5,.,.,TGTGCCAGCAGTTACTCTACTCCATACAATGAGCAGTTCTTC,CASSYSTPYNEQFF
TRBJ1-2,TRBV6-5,.,TRBD1,TGTGCCACCTTCTGGACAGGGGGCGCTCGGGCTGGCTACACCTTC,CATFWTGGARAGYTF
TRBJ1-1,TRBV3-1/TRBV3-2,.,.,TGTGCCAGCAGCCAAGTGATCGTCGGTGAAGCTTTCTTT,CASSQVIVGEAFF
TRBJ1-2,TRBV3-1/TRBV3-2,.,.,TGTGCCAGCAGCCAAGTGGTACCTCAGGGAAGGGGCTACACCTTC,CASSQVVPQGRGYTF
TRBJ1-3,TRBV6-7,.,.,TGTGCCAGCAGTTACTCCCAGGGGATGTTAACCTCCTCTGGAAACACCATATATTTT,CASSYSQGMLTSSGNTIYF
TRBJ1-4,TRBV7-7,.,.,TGTGCTAGCAGCCCATCGGCGGTAATCAATGAAAAACTGTTTTTT,CASSPSAVINEKLFF
TRBJ1-2,TRBV5-1,.,.,TGCGCCAGCAGCTTGAGGACAGACTATGGCTACACCTTC,CASSLRTDYGYTF
TRBJ1-1,TRBV5-1,.,.,TGCGCCAGCAGCGTTACCCCCAGTTCGAACACTGAAGCTTTCTTT,CASSVTPSSNTEAFF
TRBJ2-1,TRBV27,once,.,TGTGCCAGCAATAGAGGACTAATGGGCAATGAGCAGTTCTTC,CASNRGLMGNEQFF
TRBJ2-7,TRBV5-4,.,TRBD2,TGTGCCAGCAGCCACGCCATAGCGGGAGTCCTCTACGAGCAGTACTTC,CASSHAIAGVLYEQYF
TRBJ2-1,TRBV11-1,.,TRBD2,TGTGCCAGCAGCTTCGGGTTAGCGGGGGGCAATGAGCAGTTCTTC,CASSFGLAGGNEQFF
TRBJ2-5,TRBV30,.,.,TGTGCCTGGAGTGTGTTAGCAGGGGCGCATGAGACCCAGTACTTC,CAWSVLAGAHETQYF
TRBJ1-1,TRBV7-3,few,.,TGTGCCAGCAGCTTAACAGGGGGGGCCCTGAACACTGAAGCTTTCTTT,CASSLTGGALNTEAFF
TRBJ2-7,TRBV5-4,.,.,TGTGCCAGCAGCTTGTCTCTAGCTTACGAGCAGTACTTC,CASSLSLAYEQYF
TRBJ1-5,TRBV4-3,.,.,TGCGCCAGCAGCCAAGATGGGGCAGGTGGGGATCAGCCCCAGCATTTT,CASSQDGAGGDQPQHF
TRBJ2-5,TRBV14,.,TRBD2,TGTGCCAGCAGCCCCTTTCTAGCGGGAGCGCGGGAGACCCAGTACTTC,CASSPFLAGARETQYF
TRBJ2-1,TRBV7-2,.,.,TGTGCCAGCAGCCCCTATCCCAATGAGCAGTTCTTC,CASSPYPNEQFF
TRBJ1-6,TRBV9,.,TRBD1,TGTGCCAGCAGCGCAGGACAGGCCTATAATTCACCCCTCCACTTT,CASSAGQAYNSPLHF
TRBJ1-4,TRBV29-1,.,TRBD1,TGCAGCGTTGAGTGGACAGGGGGTGAAAAACTGTTTTTT,CSVEWTGGEKLFF
TRBJ1-5,TRBV6-5,.,.,TGTGCCAGCAGTTACTCTGGAGGCAATCAGCCCCAGCATTTT,CASSYSGGNQPQHF
TRBJ2-5,TRBV29-1,.,.,TGCAGCGTTGAAAATTTGGGTAGCGTCCAAGAGACCCAGTACTTC,CSVENLGSVQETQYF
TRBJ1-5,TRBV29-1,.,.,TGCAGCGTTGCCTCAGGGGAACAGCCCCAGCATTTT,CSVASGEQPQHF
TRBJ2-1,TRBV28,.,TRBD2,TGTGCCAGCAGCGCAGGGACTAGCGGGGGCAATGAGCAGTTCTTC,CASSAGTSGGNEQFF
TRBJ1-5,TRBV18,.,.,TGTGCCAGCTCACCAGGGAGAGGAGGGCAGCCCCAGCATTTT,CASSPGRGGQPQHF
TRBJ2-5,TRBV7-3,.,.,TGTGCCAGCAGCTTACAAGGGCAAGCGGGAGAGACCCAGTACTTC,CASSLQGQAGETQYF
TRBJ1-3,TRBV9,few,.,TGTGCCAGCAGCGTAGCCGGGTCTGGAAACACCATATATTTT,CASSVAGSGNTIYF
TRBJ2-1,TRBV29-1,.,.,TGCAGCGTCGGACATCTCGGTAATGAGCAGTTCTTC,CSVGHLGNEQFF
TRBJ2-5,TRBV9,.,.,TGTGCCAGCAGCGTAGCGGGGGGCCAGTGGGAGACCCAGTACTTC,CASSVAGGQWETQYF
TRBJ1-3,TRBV19,.,.,TGTGCCAGTCGTACCGTCAGGGGAGTAAGCTCTGGAAACACCATATATTTT,CASRTVRGVSSGNTIYF